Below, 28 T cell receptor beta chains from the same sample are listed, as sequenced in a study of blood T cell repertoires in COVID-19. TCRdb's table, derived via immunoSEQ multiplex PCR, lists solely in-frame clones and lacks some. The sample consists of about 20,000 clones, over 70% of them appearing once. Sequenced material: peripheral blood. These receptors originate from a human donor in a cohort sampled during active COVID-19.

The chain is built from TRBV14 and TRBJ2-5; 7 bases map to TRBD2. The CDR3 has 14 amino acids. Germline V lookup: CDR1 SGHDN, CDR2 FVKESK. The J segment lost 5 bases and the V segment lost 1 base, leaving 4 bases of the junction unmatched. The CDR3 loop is CASSQGLALETQYF. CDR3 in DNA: TGTGCCAGCAGCCAAGGACTAGCTTTGGAGACCCAGTACTTC.

This CDR3 is CASSKDRTRNYGYTF. The CDR3 DNA follows: TGTGCCAGCAGCAAGGACAGGACGAGAAACTATGGCTACACCTTC. The chain carries TRBV28 and TRBJ1-2; TRBD1 matches 7 bases. Germline lookup yields CDR1 MDHEN and CDR2 SYDVKM. This CDR3 is built from 15 residues. Trimming at V came to 6 bases and at J to 2 bases, leaving 9 bases not matched to a gene.

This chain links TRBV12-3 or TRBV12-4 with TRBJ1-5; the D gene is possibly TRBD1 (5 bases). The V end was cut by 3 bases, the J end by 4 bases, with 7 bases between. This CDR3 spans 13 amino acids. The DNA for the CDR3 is TGTGCCAGCAGTTTCGACAGTAATCAGCCCCAGCATTTT. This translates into CASSFDSNQPQHF.

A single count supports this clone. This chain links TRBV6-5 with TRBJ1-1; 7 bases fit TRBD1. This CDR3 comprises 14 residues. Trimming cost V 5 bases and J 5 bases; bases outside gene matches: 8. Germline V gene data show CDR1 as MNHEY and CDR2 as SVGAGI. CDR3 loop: CASSSLGQLTEAFF. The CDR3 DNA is TGTGCCAGCAGTAGCCTGGGACAGTTGACTGAAGCTTTCTTT.

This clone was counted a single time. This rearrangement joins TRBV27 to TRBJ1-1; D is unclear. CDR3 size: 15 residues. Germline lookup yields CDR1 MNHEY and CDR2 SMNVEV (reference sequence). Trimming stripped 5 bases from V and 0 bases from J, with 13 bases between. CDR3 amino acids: CASSPDERMNTEAFF. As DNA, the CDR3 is TGTGCCAGCAGTCCTGACGAGCGAATGAACACTGAAGCTTTCTTT.

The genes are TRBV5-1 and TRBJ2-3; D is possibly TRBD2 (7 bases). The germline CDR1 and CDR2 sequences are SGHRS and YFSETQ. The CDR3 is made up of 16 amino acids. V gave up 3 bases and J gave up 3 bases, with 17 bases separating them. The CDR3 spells CASSWALGGATDTQYF. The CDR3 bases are TGCGCCAGCAGCTGGGCCCTGGGGGGGGCTACAGATACGCAGTATTTT.

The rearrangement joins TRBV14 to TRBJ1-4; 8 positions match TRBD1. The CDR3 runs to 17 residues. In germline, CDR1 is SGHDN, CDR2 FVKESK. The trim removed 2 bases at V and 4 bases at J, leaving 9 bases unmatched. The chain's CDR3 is CASSQNIRTGRNEKLFF. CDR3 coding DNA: TGTGCCAGCAGCCAAAATATCAGGACAGGGCGTAATGAAAAACTGTTTTTT.

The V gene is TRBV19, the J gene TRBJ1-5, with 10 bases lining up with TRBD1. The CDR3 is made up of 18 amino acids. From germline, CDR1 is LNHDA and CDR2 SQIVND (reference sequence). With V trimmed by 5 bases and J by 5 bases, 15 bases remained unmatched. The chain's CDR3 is CASSSRDRGLVGYQPQHF. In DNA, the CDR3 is TGTGCCAGTAGTTCCCGGGACAGGGGCTTGGTTGGATATCAGCCCCAGCATTTT.

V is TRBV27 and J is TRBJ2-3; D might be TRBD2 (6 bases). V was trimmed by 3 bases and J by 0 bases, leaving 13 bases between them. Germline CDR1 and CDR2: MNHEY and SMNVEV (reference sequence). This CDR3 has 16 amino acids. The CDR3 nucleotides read TGTGCCAGCAGTTTGATAGCGGCGGGTAGCACAGATACGCAGTATTTT. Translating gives CASSLIAAGSTDTQYF.

The CDR3 coding sequence is TGCAGCGTTGAGACCGGACTAGCGGGATTGCAGTACTTC. Its translation is CSVETGLAGLQYF. The chain is built from TRBV29-1 and TRBJ2-7; 12 positions agree with TRBD2. The CDR3 consists of 13 residues. CDR1 SQVTM and CDR2 ANQGSEA come from the germline V gene. The V gene end was trimmed by 3 bases and the J gene end by 9 bases; junction bases not matched to a gene: 6.

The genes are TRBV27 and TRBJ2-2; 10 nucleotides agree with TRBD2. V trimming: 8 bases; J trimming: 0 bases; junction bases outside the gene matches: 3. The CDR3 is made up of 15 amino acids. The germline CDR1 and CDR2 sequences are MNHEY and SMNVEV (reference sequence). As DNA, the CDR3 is TGTGCCAGCCGCACTAGCGGGACGAACACCGGGGAGCTGTTTTTT. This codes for CASRTSGTNTGELFF.

The CDR3 region is CASSLGDRGSGGYTF. The DNA of the CDR3 is TGCGCCAGCAGCTTGGGGGACAGGGGATCGGGAGGCTACACCTTC. This chain links TRBV5-1 with TRBJ1-2, with 10 positions matching TRBD1. Germline V lookup: CDR1 SGHRS, CDR2 YFSETQ. The ends lost 0 bases at V and 8 bases at J; junction bases unmatched: 7. This CDR3 is 15 amino acids long.

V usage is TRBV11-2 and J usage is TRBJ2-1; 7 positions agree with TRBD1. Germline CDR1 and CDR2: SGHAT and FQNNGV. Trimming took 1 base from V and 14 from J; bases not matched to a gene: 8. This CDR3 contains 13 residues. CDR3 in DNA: TGTGCCAGCAGCTTAGGAGGGGCCGGACAGGAGTTCTTC. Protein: CASSLGGAGQEFF.

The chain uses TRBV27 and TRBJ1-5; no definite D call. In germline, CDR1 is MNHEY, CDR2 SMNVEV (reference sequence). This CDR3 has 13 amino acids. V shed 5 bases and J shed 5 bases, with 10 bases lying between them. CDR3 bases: TGTGCCAGCAGTGTGCGTTCGGATCAGCCCCAGCATTTT. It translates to CASSVRSDQPQHF.

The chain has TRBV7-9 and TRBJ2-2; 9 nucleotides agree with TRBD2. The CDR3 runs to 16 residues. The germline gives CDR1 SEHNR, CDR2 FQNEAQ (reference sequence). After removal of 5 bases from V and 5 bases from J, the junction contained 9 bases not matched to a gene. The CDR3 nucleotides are TGTGCCAGCAGCCAAGCGGGGGGAGTATCGACCGGGGAGCTGTTTTTT. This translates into CASSQAGGVSTGELFF.

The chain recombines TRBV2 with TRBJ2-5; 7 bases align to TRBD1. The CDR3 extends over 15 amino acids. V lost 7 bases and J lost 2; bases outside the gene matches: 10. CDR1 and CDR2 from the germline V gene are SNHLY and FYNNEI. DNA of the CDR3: TGTGCCAGCACAGAGACAGGGATGTCTCAAGAGACCCAGTACTTC. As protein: CASTETGMSQETQYF.

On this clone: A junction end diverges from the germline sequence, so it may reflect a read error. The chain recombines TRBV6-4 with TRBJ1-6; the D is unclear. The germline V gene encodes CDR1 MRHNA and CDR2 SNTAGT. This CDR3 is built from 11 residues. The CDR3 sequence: CASSGGRPSYF. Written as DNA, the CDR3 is TGTGCCAGCAGTGGCGGTCGGCCTTCCTACTTT.

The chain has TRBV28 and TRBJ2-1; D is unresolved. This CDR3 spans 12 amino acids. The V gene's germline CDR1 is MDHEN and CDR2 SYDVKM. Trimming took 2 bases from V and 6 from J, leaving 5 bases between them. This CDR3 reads CASSLGRNEQFF. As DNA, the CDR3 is TGTGCCAGCAGTTTAGGCCGCAATGAGCAGTTCTTC.

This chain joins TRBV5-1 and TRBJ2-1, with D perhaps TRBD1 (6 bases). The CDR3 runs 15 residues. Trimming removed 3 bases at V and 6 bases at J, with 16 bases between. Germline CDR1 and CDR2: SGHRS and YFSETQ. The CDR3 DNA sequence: TGCGCCAGCAGCTGGGGGCGGACTCCCGGCAATGAGCAGTTCTTC. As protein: CASSWGRTPGNEQFF.

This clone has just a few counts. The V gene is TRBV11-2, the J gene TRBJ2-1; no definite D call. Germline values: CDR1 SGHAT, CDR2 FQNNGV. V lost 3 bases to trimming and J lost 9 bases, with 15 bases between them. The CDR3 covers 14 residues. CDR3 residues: CASSFNRLAPEQFF. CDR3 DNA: TGTGCCAGCAGCTTCAACCGACTCGCTCCTGAGCAGTTCTTC.

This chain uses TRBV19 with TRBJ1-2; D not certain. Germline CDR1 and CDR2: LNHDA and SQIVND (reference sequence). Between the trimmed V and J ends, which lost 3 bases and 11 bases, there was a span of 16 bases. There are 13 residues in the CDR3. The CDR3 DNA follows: TGTGCCAGTAGTATGGGAGGTGCGGTACGTTACACCTTC. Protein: CASSMGGAVRYTF.

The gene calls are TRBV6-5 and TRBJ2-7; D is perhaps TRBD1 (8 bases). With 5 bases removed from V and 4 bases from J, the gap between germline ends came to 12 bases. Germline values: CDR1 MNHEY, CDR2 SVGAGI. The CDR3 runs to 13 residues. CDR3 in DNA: TGTGCCAGCAGTCACAGGGGGGGGTACGAGCAGTACTTC. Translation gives CASSHRGGYEQYF.

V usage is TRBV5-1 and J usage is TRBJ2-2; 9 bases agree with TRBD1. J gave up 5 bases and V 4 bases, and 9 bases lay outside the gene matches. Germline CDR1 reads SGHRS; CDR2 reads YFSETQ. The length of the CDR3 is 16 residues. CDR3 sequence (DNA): TGCGCCAGCAGCCCTGGCGGGACAGGGACGACCGGGGAGCTGTTTTTT. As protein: CASSPGGTGTTGELFF.

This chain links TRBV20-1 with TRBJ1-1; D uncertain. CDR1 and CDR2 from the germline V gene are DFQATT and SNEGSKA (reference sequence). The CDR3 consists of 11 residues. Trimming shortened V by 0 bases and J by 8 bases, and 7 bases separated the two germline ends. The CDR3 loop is CSARENPEAFF. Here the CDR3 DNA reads TGCAGTGCTAGAGAAAATCCGGAAGCTTTCTTT.

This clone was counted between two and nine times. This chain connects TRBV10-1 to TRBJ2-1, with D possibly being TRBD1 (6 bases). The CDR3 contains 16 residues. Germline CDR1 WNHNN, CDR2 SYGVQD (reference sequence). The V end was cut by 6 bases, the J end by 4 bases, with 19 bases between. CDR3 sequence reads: CASSSVQGNPYNEQFF. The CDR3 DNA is TGCGCCAGCAGCTCCGTACAGGGAAATCCATACAATGAGCAGTTCTTC.

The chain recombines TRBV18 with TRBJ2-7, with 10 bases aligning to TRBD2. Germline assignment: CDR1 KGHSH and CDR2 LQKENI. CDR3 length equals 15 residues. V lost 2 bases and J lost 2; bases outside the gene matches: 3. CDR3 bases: TGTGCCAGCTCACCATCAACTAGCGGGGCCTACGAGCAGTACTTC. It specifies CASSPSTSGAYEQYF.

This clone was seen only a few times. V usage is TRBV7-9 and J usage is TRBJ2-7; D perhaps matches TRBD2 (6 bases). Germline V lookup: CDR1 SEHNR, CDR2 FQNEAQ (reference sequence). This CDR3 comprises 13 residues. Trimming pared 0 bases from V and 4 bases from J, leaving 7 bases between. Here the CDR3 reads CASSLAAGYEQYF. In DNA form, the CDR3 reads TGTGCCAGCAGCTTAGCCGCGGGGTACGAGCAGTACTTC.

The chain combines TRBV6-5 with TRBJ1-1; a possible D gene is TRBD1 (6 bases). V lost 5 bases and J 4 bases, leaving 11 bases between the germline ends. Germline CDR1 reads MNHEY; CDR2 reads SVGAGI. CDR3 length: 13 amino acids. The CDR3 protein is CASSQQGFTEAFF. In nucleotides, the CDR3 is TGTGCCAGCAGTCAACAGGGATTCACTGAAGCTTTCTTT.